These 3 T cell receptor beta chains were sequenced from one sample in a study of blood T cells in healthy people across ages. Using a J-beta primer mix together with a sample-barcoded 5' primer, a second PCR was run for roughly 7 to 11 cycles. TCRdb itself ran the 5' RACE reads through MiXCR, one entry per CDR3 protein. The sample includes approximately 700,000 distinct CDR3 sequences, 32% of them seen just once. The sample consisted of blood. The receptors here all came from an elderly woman in good health.

This clonotype was recorded at least ten times. The chain employs TRBV7-2 and TRBJ1-2; TRBD1 is a possible D gene (6 bases). Trimming shortened V by 1 base and J by 2 bases, and 11 bases separated the two germline ends. The CDR3 is 15 amino acids. CDR1 and CDR2 from the germline V gene are SGHTA and FQGNSA. In nucleotides, the CDR3 is TGTGCCAGCAGCTTAGTTAAGGGGGAGAACTATGGCTACACCTTC. The encoded protein is CASSLVKGENYGYTF.

In its sample, this clonotype was seen a few times. The gene calls are TRBV6-1 and TRBJ2-4, with D hard to call. Per the germline V gene, CDR1 is MNHNS and CDR2 is SASEGT. The CDR3 is 10 residues long. The V gene lost 6 bases and the J gene lost 9 bases, with 6 bases spanning the gap. The CDR3: CASRGGIQYF. DNA of the CDR3: TGTGCCAGCAGGGGTGGCATTCAGTACTTC.

The sample holds a few counts of this clonotype. V gene TRBV25-1 combines with J gene TRBJ1-1; the match to TRBD1 covers 8 bases. From germline, CDR1 is MGHDK and CDR2 SYGVNS. CDR3 length: 16 amino acids. The trim removed 6 bases at V and 5 bases at J, leaving 14 bases unmatched. In nucleotides, the CDR3 is TGTGCCAGCAGGACGTTCGGCAGGGGGCTTAGGACTGAAGCTTTCTTT. It yields the protein CASRTFGRGLRTEAFF.